This T cell receptor beta chain was sequenced during a study of response to subunit inactivated influenza vaccine. Each CDR3 protein is one row after TCRdb ran MiXCR on the RT-PCR reads. Of roughly 540,000 distinct CDR3 sequences in the sample, less than 25% were seen once. From germline, CDR1 is MDHEN and CDR2 SYDVKM. There are 12 residues in the CDR3. The V and J ends lost 5 bases and 10 bases respectively, with 12 bases between them. This sample also appeared in a second study, on T cells expressing NK-cell markers. As reported in that work: The cDNA for TCR beta came from 5'RACE template switching with UMIs. The study sequenced eight donors, seven HCMV-seropositive and one seronegative. Dominant NKG2C+ clonotypes in five to seven donors made up about 1.0-7.0% of CD8+ T cells. In several donors, dominant clonotypes made up about 25-60.1% of CD3+CD56-NKG2C+ cells.

The source was CD4+ T cells sorted from PBMCs, collected 11 to 12 days after vaccination. The TCR comes from a man aged 45 to 65 who received an inactivated influenza vaccine. The chain couples TRBV28 to TRBJ2-1, with D tentatively TRBD2 (6 bases). The CDR3 region is CASSRLASEQFF. Here the CDR3 DNA reads TGTGCCAGCAGTCGTCTAGCGTCCGAGCAGTTCTTC.